This T cell receptor (beta chain) comes out of a study of CD8+ T cells in alopecia areata. Reverse transcribed after extraction, RNA yielded cDNA as the sequencing template. Some clones are missing from TCRdb's copy, which holds only in-frame ones; the method was immunoSEQ multiplex PCR. The sample comprises some 220,000 clones, more than 45% of which are singletons, and around 1.6% rests with the top ten. Treatment given: oral pan-JAK inhibitor, 5-10 mg twice daily. Germline-derived CDR1 and CDR2 are SGHRS and YFSETQ. The CDR3 runs 15 residues. V lost 0 bases and J lost 2; bases outside the gene matches: 3.

The clonotype was recovered from a human donor with alopecia areata. Source: CD4+ T cells sorted from blood, taken at week 4, from a patient treated with tofacitinib. The V gene is TRBV5-1, the J gene TRBJ2-3; 7 bases agree with TRBD2. Here the CDR3 DNA reads TGCGCCAGCAGCTTGGGACTAGCTGCCACAGATACGCAGTATTTT. Translation gives CASSLGLAATDTQYF. Variable domain in full (rest from reference TRBV5-1 and TRBJ2-3): KAGVTQTPRYLIKTRGQQVTLSCSPISGHRSVSWYQQTPGQGLQFLFEYFSETQRNKGNFPGRFSGRQFSNSRSEMNVSTLELGDSALYLCASSLGLAATDTQYFGPGTRLTVL.